Each of the 6 T cell receptor beta chains below was sequenced from the same sample in a study of prognosis after radiotherapy for stage I lung cancer. From genomic DNA, TCR beta CDR3 was amplified by two-round multiplex PCR. Every TRBV and TRBJ gene had its own specific primer in first-round PCR. TCRdb re-called the multiplex PCR reads with MiXCR, one entry per CDR3 protein. The table has fewer than 35,000 distinct CDR3 sequences, roughly 52% seen once; the top ten hold 15% to 20%. The material was PBMCs, obtained before or after stereotactic body radiation therapy (not recorded which). The receptors stem from a donor over 45 with non-small cell lung cancer.

Ten or more counts support this clonotype. The chain joins TRBV18 to TRBJ2-2, with 9 bases lining up with TRBD2. Germline-derived CDR1 and CDR2 are KGHSH and LQKENI. The junction had 4 bases not matched to a gene; V was cut back by 1 base and J by 13 bases. The length of the CDR3 is 13 residues. The CDR3 is CASSPRLAEGLFF. DNA for the CDR3: TGTGCCAGCTCACCACGACTAGCGGAGGGGCTGTTTTTT.

This clonotype was counted ten times or more. The chain has TRBV7-8 and TRBJ1-1, with 10 bases fitting TRBD1. Germline assignment: CDR1 SGHVS and CDR2 FQNEAQ. V shed 4 bases, J shed 8 bases, and the junction held 1 base outside the gene matches. The CDR3 is made up of 12 amino acids. The CDR3 loop is CASSWTGGEAFF. The CDR3 DNA reads as TGTGCCAGCAGCTGGACAGGGGGGGAAGCTTTCTTT.

This clonotype was found many times. The chain joins TRBV27 to TRBJ2-1; TRBD1 aligns across 10 bases. CDR1 and CDR2 (germline): MNHEY, SMNVEV (reference sequence). The trim removed 6 bases at V and 2 bases at J, leaving 4 bases unmatched. This CDR3 spans 15 amino acids. In DNA form, the CDR3 reads TGTGCCAGCAGAACCGGGACAGGGGCCTACAATGAGCAGTTCTTC. This codes for CASRTGTGAYNEQFF.

This clonotype was recorded at least ten times. The chain uses TRBV7-2 and TRBJ1-1; no clear D gene. Trimming pared 2 bases from V and 1 base from J, leaving 5 bases between. The length of the CDR3 is 13 residues. Germline CDR1 and CDR2: SGHTA and FQGNSA. CDR3 coding DNA: TGTGCCAGCAGCTTAAAGCAGAACACTGAAGCTTTCTTT. This translates into CASSLKQNTEAFF.

This clonotype was picked up many times. The genes are TRBV24-1 and TRBJ2-1; 11 bases align to TRBD2. Trimming took 1 base from V and 4 from J; bases not matched to a gene: 5. This CDR3 spans 17 amino acids. Per germline, CDR1 KGHDR and CDR2 SFDVKD. CDR3 loop: CATSDFSSGRAYNEQFF. The CDR3, as DNA: TGTGCCACCAGTGATTTTAGTAGCGGGAGGGCGTACAATGAGCAGTTCTTC.

With regard to this clonotype: One base away lies a much larger clone, so this may be a sequencing read error. The gene calls are TRBV28 and TRBJ1-5; TRBD1 might be the D (5 bases). CDR3 length equals 14 residues. CDR1 MDHEN and CDR2 SYDVKM come from the germline V gene. Written as DNA, the CDR3 is TGTGCCAGCAGTGAATTTAGGGGCCGCCAGCCCCATCATTTT. Its protein product is CASSEFRGRQPHHF.